The sequence of this T cell receptor beta chain was determined in a study of T cell changes during pregnancy in multiple sclerosis. This CDR3 spans 15 amino acids. The V segment lost 6 bases and the J segment 3 bases; nucleotides outside the gene matches: 10. Germline values: CDR1 SGHTS, CDR2 YDEGEE. The data were produced by immunoSEQ multiplex PCR, yet TCRdb's version contains in-frame clones alone and is incomplete. The table shows roughly 48,000 clones, with 80% to 95% occurring only once. This TCR was sampled from a female donor with multiple sclerosis, enrolled in a pregnancy study. The material sequenced was CD4+ T cells from peripheral blood mononuclear cells, taken in the third trimester of pregnancy. The chain employs TRBV5-8 and TRBJ1-2; 8 bases fit TRBD1. The CDR3 region is CASTDRVGLHYGYTF. DNA of the CDR3: TGTGCCAGCACGGACAGGGTGGGACTCCACTATGGCTACACCTTC.